These 32 T cell receptor beta chains were all obtained from the same sample, sequenced in a study of Graves' ophthalmopathy and Graves' hyperthyroidism. The sequenced template was RNA, covering the TCR beta CDR3 region. The library came from an HTBI-primed first-round RT-PCR and a second-round multiplex PCR. TCRdb reanalysed the multiplex PCR reads using MiXCR and keeps one entry per CDR3 protein. The sample has fewer than 400,000 distinct CDR3 sequences, approximately 20% seen once; the top ten hold 1.5% to 2%. Sequenced: peripheral blood. These receptors originate from a woman under 30 with Graves' ophthalmopathy.

This clonotype was seen at least ten times. This chain connects TRBV30 to TRBJ1-1; TRBD1 might be the D (5 bases). CDR1 and CDR2 (germline): GTSNPN, SVGIG (reference sequence). CDR3 length: 13 amino acids. Trimming shortened V by 3 bases and J by 5 bases, and 13 bases separated the two germline ends. The CDR3 loop is CAWRGRSGTEAFF. The CDR3 nucleotides are TGTGCCTGGAGGGGACGCTCGGGGACTGAAGCTTTCTTT.

In its sample, this clonotype was seen many times. The chain recombines TRBV4-1 with TRBJ2-2, with 7 bases that match TRBD1. Germline CDR1 reads MGHRA; CDR2 reads YSYEKL. With V trimmed by 6 bases and J by 5 bases, 9 bases remained unmatched. This CDR3 spans 15 amino acids. The CDR3 loop is CASSPWTGGTGELFF. The CDR3, as DNA: TGCGCCAGCAGTCCCTGGACAGGTGGGACCGGGGAGCTGTTTTTT.

This clonotype has ten or more counts. This rearrangement joins TRBV6-1 to TRBJ2-7; D possibly corresponds to TRBD1 (6 bases). The CDR3 is made up of 14 amino acids. Germline CDR1 and CDR2: MNHNS and SASEGT. Trimming shortened V by 0 bases and J by 0 bases, and 6 bases separated the two germline ends. CDR3 bases: TGTGCCAGCAGTGAAGCGGACAGCTCCTACGAGCAGTACTTC. The encoded protein is CASSEADSSYEQYF.

This clonotype was counted at least ten times. This sequence joins TRBV10-3 and TRBJ1-6, with no clear D. Germline CDR1 is ENHRY and CDR2 is SYGVKD. Trimming cost V 7 bases and J 8 bases, with 12 bases left between them. The CDR3 contains 13 residues. The CDR3 region has the DNA TGTGCCATCAAGAGGACCATAGATTCACCCCTCCACTTT. Its translation is CAIKRTIDSPLHF.

This clonotype was seen at least ten times. The chain is built from TRBV20-1 and TRBJ1-1; possible D gene TRBD1, 6 bases. V lost 6 bases, J lost 7 bases, and 15 bases lay in between. The CDR3 is made up of 12 amino acids. Germline-derived CDR1 and CDR2 are DFQATT and SNEGSKA (reference sequence). CDR3 sequence: CSASGVRVEAFF. The CDR3 coding sequence is TGCAGTGCATCAGGGGTCAGGGTTGAAGCTTTCTTT.

This clonotype occurred many times. It is unclear where the CDR3 begins or ends on the DNA, so no DNA is shown, and the CDR3 is as TCRdb lists it. The V call is TRBV12-3 or TRBV12-4, the J call TRBJ1-2; TRBD1, the table's D call, lacks a check against the DNA. The CDR3 is 13 residues long, ends included. The CDR3 reads CASSFGPGLGYTF.

This sequence joins TRBV9 and TRBJ1-1, with D possibly being TRBD1 (6 bases). There are 15 residues in the CDR3. V was trimmed by 2 bases and J by 4 bases, leaving 15 bases between them. Germline CDR1 SGDLS, CDR2 YYNGEE. The CDR3 loop reads CASSVGGRLTTEAFF. The DNA for the CDR3 is TGTGCCAGCAGCGTGGGGGGCCGATTGACCACTGAAGCTTTCTTT. Complete variable domain (other parts from reference TRBV9 and TRBJ1-1): DSGVTQTPKHLITATGQRVTLRCSPRSGDLSVYWYQQSLDQGLQFLIQYYNGEERAKGNILERFSAQQFPDLHSELNLSSLELGDSALYFCASSVGGRLTTEAFFGQGTRLTVV.

Many counts were recorded for this clonotype. V usage is TRBV15 and J usage is TRBJ1-6, with D possibly matching TRBD1 (5 bases). V dropped 1 base and J dropped 4 bases, with 14 bases sitting between them. The germline V gene has CDR1 LNHNV and CDR2 YYDKDF (reference sequence). The CDR3 is 17 amino acids. As DNA, the CDR3 is TGTGCCACCAGCAGAGTACGTGGCAGGGAGTATAATTCACCCCTCCACTTT. This gives the protein CATSRVRGREYNSPLHF. The variable domain in full, completed from reference TRBV15 and TRBJ1-6, reads DAMVIQNPRYQVTQFGKPVTLSCSQTLNHNVMYWYQQKSSQAPKLLFHYYDKDFNNEADTPDNFQSRRPNTSFCFLDIRSPGLGDTAMYLCATSRVRGREYNSPLHFGNGTRLTVT.

Worth noting for this clonotype: Possible read error: a much larger clone is one base away. The J gene is TRBJ2-5, the V gene TRBV18; the D is unclear. Germline assignment: CDR1 KGHSH and CDR2 LQKENI. The CDR3 spans 13 residues. The CDR3 nucleotides are TGTGCCAGCCCACCAATCCCCCAAGAGACCCAGTACTTC. Protein product: CASPPIPQETQYF.

This clonotype came up many times. The chain recombines TRBV6-2 or TRBV6-3 with TRBJ1-2, with a weak D call TRBD1 (5 bases). CDR1 MNHEY and CDR2 SVGEGT come from the germline V gene. V was cut by 2 bases and J by 1 base, with 20 bases left in between. This CDR3 has 18 amino acids. This CDR3 is CASSYPPFRDLYNYGYTF. CDR3 DNA sequence: TGTGCCAGCAGTTACCCGCCTTTTCGGGACCTTTATAACTATGGCTACACCTTC.

This clonotype was detected ten times or more. V gene TRBV6-5 combines with J gene TRBJ1-6; TRBD1 aligns across 7 bases. V trimming: 7 bases; J trimming: 6 bases; junction bases outside the gene matches: 6. Per germline, CDR1 MNHEY and CDR2 SVGAGI. CDR3 size: 14 residues. The CDR3, as DNA: TGTGCCAGCACCCGACAGGGACTTAATTCACCCCTCCACTTT. It translates to CASTRQGLNSPLHF.

This clonotype was counted at least ten times. This chain joins TRBV7-2 and TRBJ1-5, with D possibly TRBD1 on 5 matching bases. CDR3 size: 14 residues. The V and J ends lost 10 bases and 6 bases respectively, with 19 bases between them. Germline V lookup: CDR1 SGHTA, CDR2 FQGNSA. The CDR3 loop is CATGAQGKGQPQHF. CDR3 in DNA: TGTGCCACCGGCGCCCAGGGAAAAGGTCAGCCCCAGCATTTT. Variable domain in full (rest from reference TRBV7-2 and TRBJ1-5): GAGVSQSPSNKVTEKGKDVELRCDPISGHTALYWYRQSLGQGLEFLIYFQGNSAPDKSGLPSDRFSAERTGGSVSTLTIQRTQQEDSAVYLCATGAQGKGQPQHFGDGTRLSIL.

This clonotype has a handful of counts. The chain combines TRBV11-3 with TRBJ1-2; no clear D. With 2 bases removed from V and 0 bases from J, the gap between germline ends came to 4 bases. Germline V gene data show CDR1 as SGHNT and CDR2 as YENEEA. The length of the CDR3 is 13 residues. Here the CDR3 reads CASSLRTNYGYTF. The CDR3 DNA is TGTGCCAGCAGCTTAAGGACTAACTATGGCTACACCTTC. The whole variable domain, remainder taken from reference TRBV11-3 and TRBJ1-2, is EAGVVQSPRYKIIEKKQPVAFWCNPISGHNTLYWYLQNLGQGPELLIRYENEEAVDDSQLPKDRFSAERLKGVDSTLKIQPAELGDSAVYLCASSLRTNYGYTFGSGTRLTVV.

This clonotype appeared many times. V and J are TRBV9 and TRBJ1-5; maybe TRBD1 (5 bases). CDR1 and CDR2 from the germline V gene are SGDLS and YYNGEE. The CDR3 has 15 residues. V lost 0 bases to trimming and J lost 1 base, with 8 bases between them. The CDR3 loop is CASSVDGGSNQPQHF. In DNA form, the CDR3 reads TGTGCCAGCAGCGTAGACGGGGGAAGCAATCAGCCCCAGCATTTT.

This clonotype has just a few counts. V usage is TRBV7-6 and J usage is TRBJ2-5; D tentatively fits TRBD1 or TRBD2 (5 bases each). The V end was cut by 2 bases, the J end by 4 bases, with 11 bases between. Germline V gene sequence: CDR1 SGHVS, CDR2 FNYEAQ. CDR3 size: 14 residues. The CDR3 nucleotides are TGTGCCAGCAGCTTATTCGGGGACCGAGAGACCCAGTACTTC. Translated: CASSLFGDRETQYF. Full variable domain (rest looked up from reference TRBV7-6 and TRBJ2-5): GAGVSQSPRYKVTKRGQDVALRCDPISGHVSLYWYRQALGQGPEFLTYFNYEAQQDKSGLPNDRFSAERPEGSISTLTIQRTEQRDSAMYRCASSLFGDRETQYFGPGTRLLVL.

This clonotype was picked up many times. V is TRBV30 and J is TRBJ2-7; the D gene is possibly TRBD1 (6 bases). Trimming stripped 2 bases from V and 3 bases from J, with 20 bases between. This CDR3 spans 16 amino acids. Per the germline V gene, CDR1 is GTSNPN and CDR2 is SVGIG (reference sequence). CDR3 protein: CAWSLNRVRGNYEQYF. The CDR3 DNA reads as TGTGCCTGGAGTCTAAACAGGGTTCGAGGGAACTACGAGCAGTACTTC.

The chain is built from TRBV12-3 or TRBV12-4 and TRBJ2-7, with D possibly being TRBD1 (6 bases). CDR3 size: 13 residues. Trimming took 7 bases from V and 5 from J, leaving 15 bases between them. This CDR3 is CASTEPQGNEQYF. The CDR3 DNA reads TGTGCCAGCACCGAACCACAGGGTAACGAGCAGTACTTC.

This clonotype was counted at least ten times. The chain recombines TRBV25-1 with TRBJ2-5; the match to TRBD2 covers 9 bases. This CDR3 has 16 amino acids. Germline CDR1 reads MGHDK; CDR2 reads SYGVNS. V lost 6 bases and J lost 5; bases outside the gene matches: 13. Written as DNA, the CDR3 is TGTGCCAGCAGGGAAAAGGCGGGGGGGCCGTTGGAGACCCAGTACTTC. This codes for CASREKAGGPLETQYF.

This clonotype was detected ten times or more. The chain carries TRBV7-3 and TRBJ2-2; D may match TRBD1 or TRBD2 (5 bases each). V gave up 1 base and J gave up 2 bases, with 8 bases separating them. The germline CDR1 and CDR2 sequences are SGHTA and FQGTGA. This CDR3 spans 15 amino acids. CDR3 sequence (DNA): TGTGCCAGCAGCTTAATGGGGGTAAACACCGGGGAGCTGTTTTTT. Residues: CASSLMGVNTGELFF.

This clonotype was seen repeatedly, ten times or more. The CDR3 DNA sequence: TGTGCCAGCGCTTGGGGGACAGCCTTTAATCAGCCCCAGCATTTT. It yields the protein CASAWGTAFNQPQHF. The chain employs TRBV19 and TRBJ1-5; 7 nucleotides align to TRBD1. The CDR3 is made up of 15 amino acids. The germline V gene has CDR1 LNHDA and CDR2 SQIVND (reference sequence). V lost 9 bases and J lost 4; bases outside the gene matches: 12.

The CDR3 DNA reads TGTGCCAGCAGTGAAGTGGGGACAGGGGGAATGAACCAGCCCCAGCATTTT. It specifies CASSEVGTGGMNQPQHF. The J gene is TRBJ1-5, the V gene TRBV6-1; 11 bases align to TRBD1. With 1 base clipped from V and 7 bases from J, the junction kept 9 bases outside the gene matches. Looked up from germline, CDR1 is MNHNS and CDR2 is SASEGT. This CDR3 spans 17 amino acids.

At least ten counts were recorded for this clonotype. The chain combines TRBV7-3 with TRBJ2-6; the match to TRBD1 covers 12 bases. Germline CDR1 reads SGHTA; CDR2 reads FQGTGA. J lost 0 bases, V lost 1 base, and 4 bases had no gene match. This CDR3 has 19 amino acids. CDR3 protein: CASSLRDRGLPSGANVLTF. In DNA, the CDR3 is TGTGCCAGCAGCTTAAGGGACAGGGGGCTGCCCTCTGGGGCCAACGTCCTGACTTTC. The entire variable domain, with the rest obtained from reference TRBV7-3 and TRBJ2-6, is as follows: GAGVSQTPSNKVTEKGKYVELRCDPISGHTALYWYRQSLGQGPEFLIYFQGTGAADDSGLPNDRFFAVRPEGSVSTLKIQRTERGDSAVYLCASSLRDRGLPSGANVLTFGAGSRLTVL.

This clonotype appeared many times. The V call is TRBV5-1, the J call TRBJ1-1; D may be TRBD1 (6 bases). Germline CDR1 and CDR2: SGHRS and YFSETQ. Between the trimmed V and J ends, which lost 3 bases and 0 bases, there was a span of 12 bases. There are 15 residues in the CDR3. The CDR3 nucleotides read TGCGCCAGCAGCTCCTCGGGACACCTGAACACTGAAGCTTTCTTT. Amino acid sequence: CASSSSGHLNTEAFF.

This clonotype came up many times. Since no conserved phenylalanine or tryptophan closes the CDR3, a read error is the likely cause. The rearrangement joins TRBV19 to TRBJ2-5; perhaps TRBD2 as D (6 bases). Germline assignment: CDR1 LNHDA and CDR2 SQIVND (reference sequence). The V end was cut by 5 bases, the J end by 4 bases, with 17 bases between. The CDR3 totals 15 residues. The CDR3 coding sequence is TGTGCCAGTAGTGAGGCGGGGCTGAGGGGAGAGACCCAGTACCTC. Protein: CASSEAGLRGETQYL.

In its sample, this clonotype was seen many times. A much larger clone lies one base from this, so it may be a read error. J is TRBJ2-7 and V is TRBV7-2; D unresolved. The CDR3 runs 11 residues. Germline V gene data show CDR1 as SGHTA and CDR2 as FQGNSA. Deletions cut 3 bases from V and 4 bases from J, with 4 bases between. The CDR3 spells CASSFEYEQYF. The CDR3 DNA reads as TGTGCCAGCAGCTTCGAGTACGAGCAGTACTTC.

There are many counts of this clonotype. This chain uses TRBV19 with TRBJ2-7, with D unclear. The CDR3 sequence is 11 residues long. Germline V gene data show CDR1 as LNHDA and CDR2 as SQIVND (reference sequence). Trimming took off 3 bases at V and 4 bases at J, with 4 bases between the two ends. Here the CDR3 DNA reads TGTGCCAGTAGTATTGGTTACGAGCAGTACTTC. It specifies CASSIGYEQYF. Variable domain in full (rest from reference TRBV19 and TRBJ2-7): DGGITQSPKYLFRKEGQNVTLSCEQNLNHDAMYWYRQDPGQGLRLIYYSQIVNDFQKGDIAEGYSVSREKKESFPLTVTSAQKNPTAFYLCASSIGYEQYFGPGTRLTVT.

In its sample, this clonotype was seen many times. The chain recombines TRBV7-2 with TRBJ2-7, with D unclear. Per germline, CDR1 SGHTA and CDR2 FQGNSA. The CDR3 consists of 13 residues. V lost 1 base and J 2 bases, leaving 6 bases between the germline ends. The CDR3 region is CASSLGWAYEQYF. As DNA, the CDR3 is TGTGCCAGCAGCTTAGGTTGGGCCTACGAGCAGTACTTC.

This clonotype has at least ten counts. The chain uses TRBV4-1 and TRBJ2-7, with D possibly called TRBD1 or TRBD2 (6 bases each). This CDR3 contains 18 residues. V was trimmed by 4 bases and J by 9 bases, leaving 31 bases between them. Germline-derived CDR1 and CDR2 are MGHRA and YSYEKL. CDR3 protein: CASSPQGRGQGTPDWQYF. As DNA, the CDR3 is TGCGCCAGCAGCCCCCAGGGTAGGGGCCAGGGGACTCCGGACTGGCAGTACTTC.

In its sample, this clonotype was seen many times. V and J are TRBV6-2 or TRBV6-3 and TRBJ1-5; D is unresolved. CDR3 length: 15 residues. Between the trimmed V and J ends, which lost 1 base and 3 bases, there was a span of 10 bases. Germline V lookup: CDR1 MNHEY, CDR2 SVGEGT. The chain's CDR3 is CASSYLGGDNQPQHF. As DNA, the CDR3 is TGTGCCAGCAGTTACTTAGGTGGGGACAATCAGCCCCAGCATTTT.

This clonotype was detected a few times. The V call is TRBV28, the J call TRBJ2-2; D may be TRBD1 or TRBD2 (6 bases each). This CDR3 spans 16 amino acids. Trimming pared 2 bases from V and 7 bases from J, leaving 17 bases between. Germline loops: CDR1 MDHEN, CDR2 SYDVKM. The CDR3: CASSLRVGGLGGELFF. The CDR3 coding sequence is TGTGCCAGCAGTTTAAGGGTTGGGGGGCTTGGCGGGGAGCTGTTTTTT.

This clonotype was counted at least ten times. This chain joins TRBV29-1 and TRBJ2-5; D possibly matches TRBD1 or TRBD2 (9 bases each). The CDR3 is 13 residues long. Germline V gene sequence: CDR1 SQVTM, CDR2 ANQGSEA. V lost 6 bases, J lost 5 bases, and 16 bases lay in between. The CDR3 reads CSVASGTGETQYF. CDR3 bases: TGCAGCGTCGCTAGCGGGACAGGGGAGACCCAGTACTTC.

This clonotype showed up many times. The chain carries TRBV12-3 or TRBV12-4 and TRBJ1-6; TRBD1 might be the D (5 bases). V lost 7 bases to trimming and J lost 3 bases, with 13 bases between them. The CDR3 has 15 amino acids. The CDR3 DNA is TGTGCCAGCACCTTGGGGGGGGGCTATAATTCACCCCTCCACTTT. Its translation: CASTLGGGYNSPLHF.